This T cell receptor beta chain was found in a study of beta chain features in type 1 diabetes. General study results and limits: Moderate but significant shortening of TCRB CDR3s was recorded in all four CD4+ subsets from Type 1 diabetes patients.

Concerning this clone itself: No antigen is known for it.

The isolated RNA, all of it, was reverse transcribed, so expressed TCRB transcripts were what got sequenced. The protocol was immunoSEQ multiplex PCR, while the TCRdb copy is restricted to in-frame clones and leaves out a portion. The sample shows 350,000 to 450,000 clones, roughly 12% of them seen only once. The trim removed 8 bases at V and 13 bases at J, leaving 16 bases unmatched. Germline V lookup: CDR1 MDHEN, CDR2 SYDVKM. This CDR3 is 13 amino acids long. V and J are TRBV28 and TRBJ1-2, with 7 bases fitting TRBD1. The specimen sequenced was naive CD4+ T cells from blood. The sequence came from a woman under 30 with type 1 diabetes. The CDR3 DNA is TGTGCCAGCGGTCTCGGGACAGCCCTAGATTGCACCTTC. This sequence encodes CASGLGTALDCTF.